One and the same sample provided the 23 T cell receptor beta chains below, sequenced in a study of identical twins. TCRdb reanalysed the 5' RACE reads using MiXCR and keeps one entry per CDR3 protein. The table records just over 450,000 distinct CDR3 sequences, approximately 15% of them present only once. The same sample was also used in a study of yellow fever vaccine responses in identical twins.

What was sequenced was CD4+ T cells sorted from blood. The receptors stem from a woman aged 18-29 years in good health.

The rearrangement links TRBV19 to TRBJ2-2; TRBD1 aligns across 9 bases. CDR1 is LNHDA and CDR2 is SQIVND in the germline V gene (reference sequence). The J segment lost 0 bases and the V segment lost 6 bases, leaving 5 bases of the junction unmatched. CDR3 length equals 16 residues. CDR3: CASREQGATNTGELFF. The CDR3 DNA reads TGTGCCAGTAGGGAACAGGGGGCCACGAACACCGGGGAGCTGTTTTTT. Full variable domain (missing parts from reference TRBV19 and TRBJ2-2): DGGITQSPKYLFRKEGQNVTLSCEQNLNHDAMYWYRQDPGQGLRLIYYSQIVNDFQKGDIAEGYSVSREKKESFPLTVTSAQKNPTAFYLCASREQGATNTGELFFGEGSRLTVL.

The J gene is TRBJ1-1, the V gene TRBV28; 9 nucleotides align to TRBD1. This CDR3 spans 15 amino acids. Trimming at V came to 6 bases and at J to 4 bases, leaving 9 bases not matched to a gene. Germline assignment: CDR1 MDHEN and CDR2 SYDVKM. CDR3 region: CASSPTGGVGTEAFF. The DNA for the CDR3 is TGTGCCAGCAGCCCCACAGGGGGCGTGGGCACTGAAGCTTTCTTT.

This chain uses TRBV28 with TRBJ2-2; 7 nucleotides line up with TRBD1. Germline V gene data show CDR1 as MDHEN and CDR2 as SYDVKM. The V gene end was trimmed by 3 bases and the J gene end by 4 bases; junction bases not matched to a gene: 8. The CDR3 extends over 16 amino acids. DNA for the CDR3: TGTGCCAGCAGTTTCCACAGGGGAGTCGGCACCGGGGAGCTGTTTTTT. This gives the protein CASSFHRGVGTGELFF.

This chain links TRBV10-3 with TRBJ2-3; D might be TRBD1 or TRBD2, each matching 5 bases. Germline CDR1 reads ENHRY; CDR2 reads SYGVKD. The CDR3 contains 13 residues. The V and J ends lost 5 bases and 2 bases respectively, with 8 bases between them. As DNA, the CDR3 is TGTGCCATCAGTCACGGGACCACAGATACGCAGTATTTT. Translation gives CAISHGTTDTQYF.

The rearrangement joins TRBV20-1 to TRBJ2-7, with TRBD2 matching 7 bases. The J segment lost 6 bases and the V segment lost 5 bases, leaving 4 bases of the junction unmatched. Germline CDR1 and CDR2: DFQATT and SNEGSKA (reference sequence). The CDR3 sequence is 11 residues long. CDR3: CSAGRVGEQYF. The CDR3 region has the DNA TGCAGTGCTGGGAGGGTGGGCGAGCAGTACTTC.

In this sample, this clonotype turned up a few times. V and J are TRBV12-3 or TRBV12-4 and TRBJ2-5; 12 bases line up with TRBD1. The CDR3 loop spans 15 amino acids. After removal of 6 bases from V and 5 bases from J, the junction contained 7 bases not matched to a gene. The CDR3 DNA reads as TGTGCCAGCAGCCCGGGACAGGGGGCATATGAGACCCAGTACTTC. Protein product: CASSPGQGAYETQYF.

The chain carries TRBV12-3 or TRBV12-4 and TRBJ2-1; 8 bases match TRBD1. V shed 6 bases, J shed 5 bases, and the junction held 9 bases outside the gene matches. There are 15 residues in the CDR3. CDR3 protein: CASSAQDRANNEQFF. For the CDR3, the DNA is TGTGCCAGCAGCGCGCAGGACAGGGCGAACAATGAGCAGTTCTTC.

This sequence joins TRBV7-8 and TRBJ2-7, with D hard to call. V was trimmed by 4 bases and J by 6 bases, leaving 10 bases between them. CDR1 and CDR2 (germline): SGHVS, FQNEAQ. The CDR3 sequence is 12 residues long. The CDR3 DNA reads TGTGCCAGCAGCTCTGTCAAGAGCGAGCAGTACTTC. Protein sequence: CASSSVKSEQYF.

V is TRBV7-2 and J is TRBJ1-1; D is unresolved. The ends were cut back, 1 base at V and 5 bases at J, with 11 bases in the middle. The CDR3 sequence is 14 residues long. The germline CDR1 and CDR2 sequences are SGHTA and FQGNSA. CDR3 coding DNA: TGTGCCAGCAGCTTAGGGGGTTTTTCGACTGAAGCTTTCTTT. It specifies CASSLGGFSTEAFF.

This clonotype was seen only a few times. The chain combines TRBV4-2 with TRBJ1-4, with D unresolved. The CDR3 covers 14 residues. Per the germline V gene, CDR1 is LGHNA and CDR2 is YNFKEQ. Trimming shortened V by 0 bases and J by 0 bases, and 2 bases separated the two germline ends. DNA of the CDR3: TGTGCCAGCAGCCAAGAAGCAACTAATGAAAAACTGTTTTTT. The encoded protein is CASSQEATNEKLFF.

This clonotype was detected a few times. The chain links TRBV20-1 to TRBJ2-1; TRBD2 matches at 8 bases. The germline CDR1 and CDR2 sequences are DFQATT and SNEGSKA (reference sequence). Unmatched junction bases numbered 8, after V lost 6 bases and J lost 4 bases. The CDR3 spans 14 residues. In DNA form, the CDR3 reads TGCAGTGCGGAGAAACTAGCGGTATACAATGAGCAGTTCTTC. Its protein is CSAEKLAVYNEQFF.

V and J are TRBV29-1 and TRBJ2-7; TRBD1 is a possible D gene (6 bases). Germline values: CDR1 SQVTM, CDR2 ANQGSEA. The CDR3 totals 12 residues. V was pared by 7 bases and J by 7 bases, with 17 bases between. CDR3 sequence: CSAGTSTGEQYF. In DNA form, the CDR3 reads TGCAGCGCTGGGACATCCACGGGGGAGCAGTACTTC.

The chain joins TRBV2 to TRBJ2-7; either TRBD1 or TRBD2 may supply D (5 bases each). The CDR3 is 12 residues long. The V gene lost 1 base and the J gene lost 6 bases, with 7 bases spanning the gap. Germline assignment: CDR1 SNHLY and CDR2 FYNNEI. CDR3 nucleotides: TGTGCCAGCAGTGAAGGGGGGAGCGAGCAGTACTTC. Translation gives CASSEGGSEQYF.

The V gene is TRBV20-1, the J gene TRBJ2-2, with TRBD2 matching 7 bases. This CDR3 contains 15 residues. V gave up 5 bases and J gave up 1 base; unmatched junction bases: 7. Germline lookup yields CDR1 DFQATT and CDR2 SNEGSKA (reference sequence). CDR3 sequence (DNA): TGCAGTGCTCAAGGGGCTAGCGGGAACACCGGGGAGCTGTTTTTT. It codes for CSAQGASGNTGELFF.

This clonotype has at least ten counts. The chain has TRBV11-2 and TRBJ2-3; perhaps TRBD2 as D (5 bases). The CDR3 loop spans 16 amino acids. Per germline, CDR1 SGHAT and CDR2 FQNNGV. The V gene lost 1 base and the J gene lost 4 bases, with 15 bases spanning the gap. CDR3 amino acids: CASSLGRRAVADTQYF. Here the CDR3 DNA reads TGTGCCAGCAGCTTAGGGAGGCGGGCCGTGGCAGATACGCAGTATTTT. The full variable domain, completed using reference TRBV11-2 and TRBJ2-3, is EAGVAQSPRYKIIEKRQSVAFWCNPISGHATLYWYQQILGQGPKLLIQFQNNGVVDDSQLPKDRFSAERLKGVDSTLKIQPAKLEDSAVYLCASSLGRRAVADTQYFGPGTRLTVL.

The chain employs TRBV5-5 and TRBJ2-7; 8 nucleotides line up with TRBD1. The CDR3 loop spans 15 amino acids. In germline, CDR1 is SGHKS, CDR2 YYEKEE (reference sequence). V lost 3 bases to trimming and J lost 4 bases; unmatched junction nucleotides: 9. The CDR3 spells CASSSLPGQEYEQYF. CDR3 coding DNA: TGTGCCAGCAGCTCCCTACCGGGACAGGAATACGAGCAGTACTTC. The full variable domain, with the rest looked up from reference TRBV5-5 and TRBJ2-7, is DAGVTQSPTHLIKTRGQQVTLRCSPISGHKSVSWYQQVLGQGPQFIFQYYEKEERGRGNFPDRFSARQFPNYSSELNVNALLLGDSALYLCASSSLPGQEYEQYFGPGTRLTVT.

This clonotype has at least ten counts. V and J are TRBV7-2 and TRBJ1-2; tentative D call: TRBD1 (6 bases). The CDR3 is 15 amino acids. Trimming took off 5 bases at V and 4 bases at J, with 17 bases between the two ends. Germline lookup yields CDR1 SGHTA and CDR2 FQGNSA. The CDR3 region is CASSRERTVTYGYTF. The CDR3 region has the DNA TGTGCCAGCAGCCGAGAAAGGACAGTCACCTATGGCTACACCTTC.

This CDR3 is CASSFLRGDFTGELFF. CDR3 bases: TGTGCCAGCAGTTTCCTGCGGGGGGACTTCACCGGGGAGCTGTTTTTT. V usage is TRBV28 and J usage is TRBJ2-2, with TRBD2 matching over 8 bases. The CDR3 extends over 16 amino acids. The germline V gene has CDR1 MDHEN and CDR2 SYDVKM. Trimming cost V 3 bases and J 4 bases; bases outside gene matches: 7.

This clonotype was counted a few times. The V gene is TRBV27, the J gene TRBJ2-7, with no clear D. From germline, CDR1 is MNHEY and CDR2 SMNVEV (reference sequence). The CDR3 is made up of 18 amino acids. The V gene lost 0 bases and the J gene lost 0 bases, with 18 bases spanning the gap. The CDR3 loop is CASSLSPLPTVSSYEQYF. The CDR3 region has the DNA TGTGCCAGCAGTTTATCTCCCCTGCCAACCGTGAGCTCCTACGAGCAGTACTTC.

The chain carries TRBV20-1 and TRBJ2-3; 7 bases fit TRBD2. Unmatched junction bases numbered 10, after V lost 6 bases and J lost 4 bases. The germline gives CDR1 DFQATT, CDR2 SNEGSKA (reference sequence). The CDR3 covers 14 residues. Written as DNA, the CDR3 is TGCAGTGCGGTTCTAGCGGTGGTGGCAGATACGCAGTATTTT. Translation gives CSAVLAVVADTQYF.

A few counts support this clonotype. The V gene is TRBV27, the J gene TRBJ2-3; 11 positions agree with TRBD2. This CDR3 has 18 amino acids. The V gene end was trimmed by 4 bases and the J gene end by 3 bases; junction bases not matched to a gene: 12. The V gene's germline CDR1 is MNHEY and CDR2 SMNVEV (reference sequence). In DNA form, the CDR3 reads TGTGCCAGCAGTTCCCTGATAGCGGGAGGGCACGGGACAGATACGCAGTATTTT. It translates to CASSSLIAGGHGTDTQYF.

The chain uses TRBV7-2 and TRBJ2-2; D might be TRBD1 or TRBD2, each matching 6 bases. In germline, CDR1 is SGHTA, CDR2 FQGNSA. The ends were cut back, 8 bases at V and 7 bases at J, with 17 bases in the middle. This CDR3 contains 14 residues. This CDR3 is CASGIGGGSGELFF. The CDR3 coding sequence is TGTGCCAGCGGTATAGGAGGGGGGAGCGGGGAGCTGTTTTTT.

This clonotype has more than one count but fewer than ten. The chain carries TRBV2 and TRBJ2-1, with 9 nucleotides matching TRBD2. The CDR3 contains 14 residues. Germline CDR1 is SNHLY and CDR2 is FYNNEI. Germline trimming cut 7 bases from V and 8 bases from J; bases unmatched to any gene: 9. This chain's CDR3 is CASTGGGAGDEQFF. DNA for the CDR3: TGTGCCAGCACAGGCGGGGGGGCCGGAGATGAGCAGTTCTTC.